The 28 T cell receptor beta chains given below trace back to one sample, sequenced in a study of CD8 T cells in Susac syndrome. With random hexamers, reverse transcription was performed on about 0.5 to 1 ug of RNA. TCRdb passed the immunoSEQ multiplex PCR reads through MiXCR, listing each CDR3 protein once. The profile shows some 150,000 distinct CDR3 sequences, approximately 93% of them singletons. Sequencing was performed on CD8+ T cells from PBMCs. These receptor sequences come from a human donor with multiple sclerosis.

The V gene is TRBV11-2, the J gene TRBJ2-5; TRBD1 matches 7 bases. V lost 3 bases and J lost 0; bases outside the gene matches: 10. Germline V lookup: CDR1 SGHAT, CDR2 FQNNGV. This CDR3 comprises 17 residues. The CDR3 coding sequence is TGTGCCAGCAGCTTGACCGCCGGGACAGAGTACCAAGAGACCCAGTACTTC. Translating it yields CASSLTAGTEYQETQYF.

The rearrangement joins TRBV7-9 to TRBJ2-1; weak D call: TRBD1 (6 bases). The CDR3 is 13 residues long. V lost 2 bases and J 7 bases, leaving 9 bases between the germline ends. CDR1 is SEHNR, CDR2 FQNEAQ, per germline (reference sequence). The CDR3 bases are TGTGCCAGCAGCTTAAAAAGGGGGAATGAGCAGTTCTTC. Translation gives CASSLKRGNEQFF.

This chain links TRBV30 with TRBJ1-1; D unresolved. Germline lookup yields CDR1 GTSNPN and CDR2 SVGIG (reference sequence). CDR3 length: 12 amino acids. The V end was cut by 0 bases, the J end by 0 bases, with 2 bases between. The chain's CDR3 is CAWSVMNTEAFF. CDR3 in DNA: TGTGCCTGGAGTGTCATGAACACTGAAGCTTTCTTT.

The chain has TRBV30 and TRBJ2-5, with unresolved D. Deletions cut 1 base from V and 4 bases from J, with 7 bases between. The CDR3 is made up of 12 amino acids. Germline V CDR1 and CDR2: GTSNPN, SVGIG (reference sequence). The CDR3 sequence: CAWSAPRETQYF. As DNA, the CDR3 is TGTGCCTGGAGTGCCCCCAGAGAGACCCAGTACTTC.

This chain connects TRBV29-1 to TRBJ1-2; the D gene is possibly TRBD1 (5 bases). The CDR3 sequence is 13 residues long. V was shortened by 8 bases and J by 3 bases, with 16 bases between the two germline ends. Germline lookup yields CDR1 SQVTM and CDR2 ANQGSEA. Written as DNA, the CDR3 is TGCAGCCTCCCACCGGGGGAGGACTATGGCTACACCTTC. Translating gives CSLPPGEDYGYTF.

CDR3: CASNEGGPYNEQFF. CDR3 nucleotides: TGTGCCAGCAATGAGGGGGGGCCGTACAATGAGCAGTTCTTC. The chain employs TRBV5-4 and TRBJ2-1; maybe TRBD2 (7 bases). V was cut by 6 bases and J by 4 bases, with 14 bases left in between. The CDR3 is 14 amino acids. Per the germline V gene, CDR1 is SGHNT and CDR2 is YYREEE (reference sequence).

The chain joins TRBV9 to TRBJ1-2, with D hard to call. Trimming left V 0 bases short and J 8 bases short, with 8 bases between. The CDR3 is 12 residues long. CDR1 is SGDLS and CDR2 is YYNGEE in the germline V gene. The CDR3 nucleotides are TGTGCCAGCAGCGTAGGCCAGAGAGGCTACACCTTC. Its protein is CASSVGQRGYTF.

The chain joins TRBV18 to TRBJ2-1; 10 nucleotides line up with TRBD1. Germline assignment: CDR1 KGHSH and CDR2 LQKENI. The CDR3 spans 16 residues. V lost 3 bases and J lost 8; bases outside the gene matches: 10. This CDR3 is CASSPQDRGLKDEQFF. The CDR3 DNA reads as TGTGCCAGCTCACCCCAAGACAGGGGGCTGAAGGATGAGCAGTTCTTC.

V is TRBV20-1 and J is TRBJ1-3; D perhaps matches TRBD1 (5 bases). The CDR3 length is 15 residues. CDR1 is DFQATT and CDR2 is SNEGSKA in the germline V gene (reference sequence). The germline V and J ends were trimmed by 6 bases and 1 base, with 16 bases remaining between them. CDR3 coding DNA: TGCAGTGCAATCGTTTTGACAGTGTCTGGAAACACCATATATTTT. This gives the protein CSAIVLTVSGNTIYF.

The rearrangement uses TRBV29-1 and TRBJ1-2; D may be TRBD1 (5 bases). Trimming removed 0 bases from V and 8 bases from J, with 7 bases in between. The germline CDR1 and CDR2 sequences are SQVTM and ANQGSEA. This CDR3 spans 11 amino acids. The CDR3 nucleotides read TGCAGCGTTGAAGATCGGGGCGGCTACACCTTC. This gives the protein CSVEDRGGYTF.

The CDR3 loop reads CASSLRVSYEQYF. CDR3 sequence (DNA): TGTGCCAGCAGTTTAAGGGTGTCCTACGAGCAGTACTTC. The chain has TRBV27 and TRBJ2-7; no definite D call. Germline V gene data show CDR1 as MNHEY and CDR2 as SMNVEV (reference sequence). The CDR3 is 13 residues long. V was clipped by 2 bases and J by 1 base, with 6 bases between them.

V usage is TRBV3-1 and J usage is TRBJ1-1; a weak D match, TRBD1 (6 bases). Between the trimmed V and J ends, which lost 0 bases and 0 bases, there was a span of 29 bases. Per the germline V gene, CDR1 is LGHDT and CDR2 is YNNKEL (reference sequence). The length of the CDR3 is 22 residues. CDR3: CASSQDSPVMRRGGLMNTEAFF. Here the CDR3 DNA reads TGTGCCAGCAGCCAAGATTCCCCGGTAATGCGGCGGGGGGGCCTAATGAACACTGAAGCTTTCTTT.

The chain carries TRBV20-1 and TRBJ2-2; the D gene is possibly TRBD2 (5 bases). Deletions cut 3 bases from V and 5 bases from J, with 13 bases between. The CDR3 contains 14 residues. Germline CDR1 and CDR2: DFQATT and SNEGSKA (reference sequence). The CDR3 DNA reads as TGCAGTGCTAGTGATTGGGGAGAGACCGGGGAGCTGTTTTTT. Translating it yields CSASDWGETGELFF.

V is TRBV6-2 or TRBV6-3 and J is TRBJ2-7; TRBD2 agrees at 10 bases. V lost 10 bases and J lost 1; bases outside the gene matches: 4. This CDR3 spans 13 amino acids. Germline lookup yields CDR1 MNHEY and CDR2 SVGEGT. The CDR3, as DNA: TGTGCCACCAGCGGGGGGGCGTCCTACGAGCAGTACTTC. This codes for CATSGGASYEQYF.

CDR3 sequence reads: CASSVDNQELHF. The CDR3 DNA follows: TGTGCCAGCAGTGTAGATAACCAGGAACTCCACTTT. The V gene is TRBV2, the J gene TRBJ1-6, with no clear D. Trimming pared 4 bases from V and 16 bases from J, leaving 14 bases between. CDR3 length: 12 amino acids. Looked up from germline, CDR1 is SNHLY and CDR2 is FYNNEI. Full variable domain (remainder filled in from reference TRBV2 and TRBJ1-6): EPEVTQTPSHQVTQMGQEVILRCVPISNHLYFYWYRQILGQKVEFLVSFYNNEISEKSEIFDDQFSVERPDGSNFTLKIRSTKLEDSAMYFCASSVDNQELHFGNGTRLTVT.

This rearrangement joins TRBV10-3 to TRBJ2-7, with TRBD1 matching 10 bases. From germline, CDR1 is ENHRY and CDR2 SYGVKD. With V trimmed by 4 bases and J by 5 bases, 14 bases remained unmatched. The CDR3 runs to 17 residues. The CDR3 region is CAISGLKTGTGAHEQYF. The DNA for the CDR3 is TGTGCCATCAGTGGCCTTAAAACCGGGACAGGGGCTCACGAGCAGTACTTC.

The chain couples TRBV3-1 to TRBJ1-5; D is ambiguous. Deletions cut 0 bases from V and 6 bases from J, with 21 bases between. The V gene's germline CDR1 is LGHDT and CDR2 YNNKEL (reference sequence). This CDR3 has 18 amino acids. CDR3 region: CASSQDWPDRNRGQPQHF. The CDR3 nucleotides are TGTGCCAGCAGCCAAGATTGGCCGGACCGTAACCGGGGTCAGCCCCAGCATTTT.

This chain joins TRBV6-2 or TRBV6-3 and TRBJ2-3; 9 positions agree with TRBD2. In germline, CDR1 is MNHEY, CDR2 SVGEGT. The V and J ends lost 5 bases and 0 bases, in that order; junction bases with no gene match: 9. CDR3 length equals 17 residues. CDR3: CASSPRGGGDSTDTQYF. In nucleotides, the CDR3 is TGTGCCAGCAGTCCCCGCGGGGGGGGAGATAGCACAGATACGCAGTATTTT.

The chain uses TRBV7-7 and TRBJ2-2; D is unclear. Per germline, CDR1 SSHAT and CDR2 FNYEAQ (reference sequence). This CDR3 is built from 14 residues. V was clipped by 5 bases and J by 2 bases, with 9 bases between them. This CDR3 is CASSADVNTGELFF. The DNA for the CDR3 is TGTGCCAGCAGCGCGGACGTAAACACCGGGGAGCTGTTTTTT.

The gene calls are TRBV14 and TRBJ2-3; D unclear. The CDR3 has 14 amino acids. Germline CDR1 and CDR2: SGHDN and FVKESK. The V and J ends lost 5 bases and 1 base respectively, with 10 bases between them. The CDR3 loop reads CASSRDPRTDTQYF. CDR3 nucleotide sequence: TGTGCCAGCAGCAGGGATCCCCGCACAGATACGCAGTATTTT.

The chain links TRBV20-1 to TRBJ2-7, with TRBD1 identical over 9 bases. CDR1 DFQATT and CDR2 SNEGSKA come from the germline V gene (reference sequence). Germline trimming cut 1 base from V and 4 bases from J; bases unmatched to any gene: 2. The CDR3 loop spans 13 amino acids. CDR3 in DNA: TGCAGTGCTAGAGGGGACAGGGATTACGAGCAGTACTTC. This gives the protein CSARGDRDYEQYF.

V gene TRBV30 combines with J gene TRBJ2-3; TRBD2 matches 13 bases. Looked up from germline, CDR1 is GTSNPN and CDR2 is SVGIG (reference sequence). Trimming at V came to 0 bases and at J to 4 bases, leaving 7 bases not matched to a gene. The CDR3 spans 17 residues. CDR3: CAWSVLTSGGPSDTQYF. CDR3 bases: TGTGCCTGGAGTGTACTGACTAGCGGGGGGCCCTCAGATACGCAGTATTTT.

The chain has TRBV9 and TRBJ1-2, with D possibly matching TRBD1 (6 bases). V lost 0 bases to trimming and J lost 8 bases, with 14 bases between them. Germline CDR1 and CDR2: SGDLS and YYNGEE. This CDR3 has 14 amino acids. The CDR3 reads CASSVGGRWHGYTF. The CDR3 bases are TGTGCCAGCAGCGTAGGGGGGCGGTGGCACGGCTACACCTTC.

The V gene is TRBV6-5, the J gene TRBJ1-2; 7 bases agree with TRBD1. The CDR3 runs to 13 residues. With 0 bases clipped from V and 7 bases from J, the junction kept 2 bases outside the gene matches. Germline loops: CDR1 MNHEY, CDR2 SVGAGI. The CDR3 reads CASSYSGDSGYTF. For the CDR3, the DNA is TGTGCCAGCAGTTACTCCGGGGACAGTGGCTACACCTTC.

The chain carries TRBV12-3 or TRBV12-4 and TRBJ2-7; D is perhaps TRBD1 (6 bases). CDR3 length equals 14 residues. V lost 6 bases and J 5 bases, leaving 17 bases between the germline ends. CDR3 DNA: TGTGCCAGCAGCTTTGGGGGCCCTAACCACGAGCAGTACTTC. Amino acids: CASSFGGPNHEQYF.

V usage is TRBV7-9 and J usage is TRBJ1-5; weak D call: TRBD1 (5 bases). V was cut by 5 bases and J by 2 bases, with 16 bases left in between. Germline CDR1 is SEHNR and CDR2 is FQNEAQ (reference sequence). The CDR3 totals 16 residues. The DNA of the CDR3 is TGTGCCAGCAGCCCGTCTACCGGGACCCGCAATCAGCCCCAGCATTTT. This encodes CASSPSTGTRNQPQHF.

The genes are TRBV5-1 and TRBJ2-7; a possible D gene is TRBD1 (6 bases). The CDR3 consists of 14 residues. V gave up 2 bases and J gave up 3 bases, with 12 bases separating them. Germline loops: CDR1 SGHRS, CDR2 YFSETQ. CDR3 amino acids: CASSLGGTNYEQYF. CDR3 DNA: TGCGCCAGCAGCTTAGGGGGAACTAACTACGAGCAGTACTTC.

This clonotype was seen only once. This chain uses TRBV20-1 with TRBJ2-1, with D uncertain. The CDR3 is 11 amino acids. Germline CDR1 is DFQATT and CDR2 is SNEGSKA (reference sequence). Trimming took 2 bases from V and 6 from J, leaving 5 bases between them. The CDR3 loop reads CSARRGNEQFF. The CDR3 bases are TGCAGTGCTAGACGCGGCAATGAGCAGTTCTTC.